This T cell receptor beta chain is drawn from a study of read filtering for tumor transcriptome and immune sequencing. Study in general: Patients were 17 male and some 13 female, mean age around 67 years, range roughly 47 to 80. By R-ISS, stages I, II and III held about 8, 16 and 7 patients. Study-level results: Even smaller IR-seq throughput identified most shared clonotypes. Correlation between methods rose after single-read clonotypes were removed.

The library was built from approximately 400 ng RNA with molecular barcoded adaptors for alpha/delta and beta/gamma chains. Via MiXCR, TCRdb re-called the reads, giving one row per CDR3 protein. The table has under 80,000 distinct CDR3 sequences, nearly 20% seen once. On this clonotype itself: Its antigen is unidentified. This may come from a read error, since a much larger clone is one base off.

Trimming removed 0 bases at V and 2 bases at J, with 6 bases between. CDR3 size: 14 residues. Per germline, CDR1 SGHRS and CDR2 YFSETQ. This clonotype was sampled from a donor aged 40 or older with multiple myeloma. This chain joins TRBV5-1 and TRBJ1-5; D is unclear. Sequencing input: a population of CD138-negative cells sorted from bone marrow. This chain's CDR3 is CASSLGDGNQPQHF. The CDR3 DNA reads TGCGCCAGCAGCTTGGGGGATGGCAATCAGCCCCAGCATTTT.